A single sample gave rise to the 8 T cell receptor beta chains below, sequenced in a study of blood T cell repertoires in COVID-19. TCRdb's copy holds only in-frame clones and misses some; the assay was immunoSEQ multiplex PCR. Counted here are under 150,000 clones, over 85% occurring once; the ten biggest clones make up approximately 4.6%. Sequences were obtained from peripheral blood. The receptors originated from a man between 60 and 75 years old with COVID-19, enrolled during active disease.

The chain has TRBV11-1 and TRBJ2-7, with TRBD1 matching over 10 bases. V trimming: 5 bases; J trimming: 4 bases; junction bases outside the gene matches: 11. The germline CDR1 and CDR2 sequences are SGHAT and FQDESV (reference sequence). The CDR3 has 16 residues. The CDR3 sequence: CASSHTFGTGAYEQYF. The CDR3 DNA follows: TGTGCCAGCAGCCACACCTTCGGGACAGGGGCGTACGAGCAGTACTTC.

The chain recombines TRBV12-3 or TRBV12-4 with TRBJ1-5, with unresolved D. With 2 bases removed from V and 7 bases from J, the gap between germline ends came to 9 bases. CDR3 length equals 13 residues. The CDR3 bases are TGTGCCAGCAGTTTATATGATGGCCAGCCCCAGCATTTT. Its translation is CASSLYDGQPQHF.

This rearrangement joins TRBV7-2 to TRBJ2-5; TRBD1 might be the D (5 bases). Germline values: CDR1 SGHTA, CDR2 FQGNSA. The CDR3 contains 13 residues. The V end lost 1 base, the J end lost 7 bases, and 10 bases lay between the germline ends. CDR3 in amino acids: CASSLEGRGTQYF. For the CDR3, the DNA is TGTGCCAGCAGCTTAGAGGGTAGGGGGACCCAGTACTTC.

The chain has TRBV28 and TRBJ1-4, with 9 bases aligning to TRBD1. The CDR3 is 13 amino acids. Germline V lookup: CDR1 MDHEN, CDR2 SYDVKM. V dropped 8 bases and J dropped 8; count of bases not matched to a gene: 6. The CDR3 loop reads CASSGDREEKLFF. The CDR3 DNA reads as TGTGCCAGCTCGGGGGACAGGGAGGAAAAACTGTTTTTT. The whole variable domain, remainder taken from reference TRBV28 and TRBJ1-4, is DVKVTQSSRYLVKRTGEKVFLECVQDMDHENMFWYRQDPGLGLRLIYFSYDVKMKEKGDIPEGYSVSREKKERFSLILESASTNQTSMYLCASSGDREEKLFFGSGTQLSVL.

The CDR3 nucleotides are TGTGCCAGCAGTTACAACGGACTCTATGGCTACACCTTC. The encoded protein is CASSYNGLYGYTF. The rearrangement links TRBV6-5 to TRBJ1-2; no reliable D call. The V gene lost 2 bases and the J gene lost 4 bases, with 8 bases spanning the gap. The germline gives CDR1 MNHEY, CDR2 SVGAGI. This CDR3 has 13 residues.

This clone was observed a few times. The genes are TRBV5-1 and TRBJ1-1; D may be TRBD1 (5 bases). Trimming shortened V by 4 bases and J by 4 bases, and 17 bases separated the two germline ends. From germline, CDR1 is SGHRS and CDR2 YFSETQ. The length of the CDR3 is 15 residues. The CDR3 spells CASSPLPGGTTEAFF. The CDR3 DNA follows: TGCGCCAGCAGCCCACTCCCGGGGGGGACCACTGAAGCTTTCTTT.

The chain combines TRBV6-1 with TRBJ2-1; 10 bases line up with TRBD2. CDR1 and CDR2 (germline): MNHNS, SASEGT. This CDR3 has 16 residues. V shed 3 bases and J 3 bases; nucleotides not matched to a gene: 5. The CDR3 loop is CASSDPSGSYYNEQFF. In DNA, the CDR3 is TGTGCCAGCAGTGATCCTAGCGGGAGTTACTACAATGAGCAGTTCTTC.

The chain has TRBV10-3 and TRBJ1-1; TRBD1 agrees at 8 bases. The CDR3 is 15 amino acids. Germline CDR1 and CDR2: ENHRY and SYGVKD. V shed 4 bases, J shed 0 bases, and the junction held 4 bases outside the gene matches. CDR3 sequence (DNA): TGTGCCATCAGTGGACAGGGGCTGATGAACACTGAAGCTTTCTTT. This gives the protein CAISGQGLMNTEAFF.